This entry features one T cell receptor beta chain sequence. As originally analysed: How many nucleated cells were present was estimated from reference gene primer amplification. Generated by immunoSEQ multiplex PCR, the TCRdb table keeps only in-frame clones and is missing some. V and J calls and clone size are as listed in that table; D and trimming were resolved from the DNA. The table lists about 230,000 clones, approximately 84% of them singletons. This entry belongs to a study of blood T cell repertoires in COVID-19. Study information: Samples of COVID-19 (acute and convalescent) were obtained from the United States, Italy and Spain. PBMCs, B-cell-depleted T cells, or T cells provided the cDNA or gDNA that made up the material.

This CDR3 spans 15 amino acids. Per germline, CDR1 LNHDA and CDR2 SQIVND (reference sequence). Trimming took off 5 bases at V and 3 bases at J, with 13 bases between the two ends. Recovered participants had two consecutive negative NP/OP PCR tests, healthcare professional clearance, or symptom resolution. The sequence was collected from a man aged 18 to 30 who had recovered from COVID-19. The sequencing input was PBMCs or T cells enriched from blood (not recorded which). V and J are TRBV19 and TRBJ1-4, with unresolved D. This CDR3 is CASSPSALANEKLFF. The CDR3 DNA is TGTGCCAGTAGTCCGTCTGCGTTGGCTAATGAAAAACTGTTTTTT.